These 23 T cell receptor beta chains share one sample of origin, sequenced in a study of beta chain features in type 1 diabetes (dated by TCRdb to 2017 to 2018). The library was made by the immunoSEQ multiplex PCR assay. The High Capacity cDNA Reverse Transcription Kit was used to reverse transcribe all of the isolated RNA, meaning that expressed TCRB transcripts were what got sequenced. TCRdb took this table from immuneACCESS and kept in-frame rearrangements with V and J called. Such tables lack part of the clones; where checked against another copy, unresolved V genes explain under half of the gap, and the rest is unexplained. The sample includes roughly 310,000 clones, with 9.5% to 12% observed a single time. The top ten hold 0.015% of the sample. Sequencing input: naive CD4+ T cells from blood. Read against the paper, the sample's cell subset or site label means: true naive CD4+ T cells. These receptors came from a woman in her twenties or thirties in good health.

The chain combines TRBV6-1 with TRBJ2-1; 12 bases agree with TRBD2. V trimming: 4 bases; J trimming: 7 bases; junction bases outside the gene matches: 5. The CDR3 is made up of 15 amino acids. Germline V CDR1 and CDR2: MNHNS, SASEGT. The CDR3 nucleotides read TGTGCCAGCAGTGGGCTAGCGGGAGGGCTGAATGAGCAGTTCTTC. Translated, it gives CASSGLAGGLNEQFF.

The chain couples TRBV7-3 to TRBJ1-1; TRBD1 aligns across 8 bases. The CDR3 is made up of 15 amino acids. V gave up 5 bases and J gave up 1 base; unmatched junction bases: 6. Germline lookup yields CDR1 SGHTA and CDR2 FQGTGA. DNA for the CDR3: TGTGCCAGCAGCCAACAAGACAGGGGGAACACTGAAGCTTTCTTT. Encoded protein: CASSQQDRGNTEAFF.

This rearrangement joins TRBV11-2 to TRBJ1-1; D gene uncertain. CDR1 is SGHAT and CDR2 is FQNNGV in the germline V gene. V lost 5 bases to trimming and J lost 5 bases, with 6 bases between them. The CDR3 is made up of 11 amino acids. The CDR3 spells CASSLTTEAFF. DNA for the CDR3: TGTGCCAGCAGCCTGACAACTGAAGCTTTCTTT.

This clone was seen only a few times. The genes are TRBV5-8 and TRBJ2-5; the D gene is possibly TRBD1 (6 bases). Trimming pared 5 bases from V and 2 bases from J, leaving 10 bases between. The CDR3 covers 13 residues. Per the germline V gene, CDR1 is SGHTS and CDR2 is YDEGEE. The CDR3 DNA follows: TGTGCCAGCAGGAAAAGGGGGCAAGAGACCCAGTACTTC. Translated, it gives CASRKRGQETQYF.

The chain carries TRBV28 and TRBJ2-3; TRBD2 aligns across 8 bases. The CDR3 runs 15 residues. Germline V gives CDR1 MDHEN, CDR2 SYDVKM. V shed 2 bases, J shed 7 bases, and the junction held 8 bases outside the gene matches. This CDR3 reads CASSLGTSPEHTQYF. DNA of the CDR3: TGTGCCAGCAGTTTAGGGACTAGTCCAGAGCATACGCAGTATTTT.

The chain has TRBV7-2 and TRBJ2-2; no reliable D call. This CDR3 spans 16 amino acids. Looked up from germline, CDR1 is SGHTA and CDR2 is FQGNSA. V dropped 2 bases and J dropped 0 bases, with 10 bases sitting between them. DNA for the CDR3: TGTGCCAGCAGCTTACTCGGCGGCGCGAACACCGGGGAGCTGTTTTTT. This gives the protein CASSLLGGANTGELFF.

The chain is built from TRBV6-1 and TRBJ2-7; 7 bases align to TRBD1. The ends lost 6 bases at V and 3 bases at J; junction bases unmatched: 8. CDR3 length: 14 amino acids. Germline V CDR1 and CDR2: MNHNS, SASEGT. CDR3: CASSAPGGVYEQYF. CDR3 nucleotide sequence: TGTGCCAGCAGCGCCCCAGGGGGAGTCTACGAGCAGTACTTC.

Only a few counts were recorded for this clone. The rearrangement links TRBV7-2 to TRBJ2-3; 9 bases map to TRBD2. Germline V gene data show CDR1 as SGHTA and CDR2 as FQGNSA. The CDR3 has 16 residues. The V gene end was trimmed by 0 bases and the J gene end by 1 base; junction bases not matched to a gene: 2. The CDR3, as DNA: TGTGCCAGCAGCTTAGCCGCGGGGGGGGGCACAGATACGCAGTATTTT. It translates to CASSLAAGGGTDTQYF.

This clone has a handful of counts. The J gene is TRBJ2-1, the V gene TRBV6-4; no firm D call. Germline CDR1 reads MRHNA; CDR2 reads SNTAGT. This CDR3 spans 11 amino acids. The ends were cut back, 2 bases at V and 13 bases at J, with 9 bases in the middle. The CDR3: CASSDGLLQFF. The CDR3 region has the DNA TGTGCCAGCAGTGACGGGCTGTTACAGTTCTTC.

This clone was counted between two and nine times. The V gene is TRBV7-2, the J gene TRBJ2-1; 7 bases line up with TRBD1. V lost 1 base and J lost 12; bases outside the gene matches: 6. The CDR3 contains 13 residues. The V gene's germline CDR1 is SGHTA and CDR2 FQGNSA. CDR3 nucleotide sequence: TGTGCCAGCAGCTTAGGAGGGACAGAATTGCAGTTCTTC. Encoded protein: CASSLGGTELQFF.

This clone was detected a few times. V is TRBV18 and J is TRBJ2-7, with D possibly being TRBD1 (5 bases). The V gene lost 3 bases and the J gene lost 0 bases, with 12 bases spanning the gap. There are 15 residues in the CDR3. Germline lookup yields CDR1 KGHSH and CDR2 LQKENI. The CDR3 DNA sequence: TGTGCCAGCTCACCTCGGACACTGAGCTCCTACGAGCAGTACTTC. Protein sequence: CASSPRTLSSYEQYF. Full variable domain (outside the CDR3, taken from reference TRBV18 and TRBJ2-7): NAGVMQNPRHLVRRRGQEARLRCSPMKGHSHVYWYRQLPEEGLKFMVYLQKENIIDESGMPKERFSAEFPKEGPSILRIQQVVRGDSAAYFCASSPRTLSSYEQYFGPGTRLTVT.

There are a few counts of this clone. The gene calls are TRBV27 and TRBJ2-7; 12 bases line up with TRBD2. V trimming: 4 bases; J trimming: 2 bases; junction bases outside the gene matches: 3. Germline CDR1 reads MNHEY; CDR2 reads SMNVEV (reference sequence). CDR3 size: 15 residues. In DNA form, the CDR3 reads TGTGCCAGCAGTTCCCGACTAGCGGGGGCCTACGAGCAGTACTTC. Residues: CASSSRLAGAYEQYF.

This clone came up a few times. V usage is TRBV28 and J usage is TRBJ1-3; tentative D call: TRBD1 (6 bases). Trimming pared 5 bases from V and 0 bases from J, leaving 11 bases between. The CDR3 consists of 15 residues. Germline V lookup: CDR1 MDHEN, CDR2 SYDVKM. The DNA of the CDR3 is TGTGCCAGCAGTCAACAGGGAAACTCTGGAAACACCATATATTTT. Translation: CASSQQGNSGNTIYF.

The chain uses TRBV6-5 and TRBJ1-1; the D is unclear. Germline V gives CDR1 MNHEY, CDR2 SVGAGI. The CDR3 extends over 14 amino acids. V dropped 1 base and J dropped 5 bases, with 11 bases sitting between them. CDR3 nucleotides: TGTGCCAGCAGTTACTGGCGAGGGTCGACTGAAGCTTTCTTT. Residues: CASSYWRGSTEAFF.

The genes are TRBV27 and TRBJ2-5; the D is unclear. CDR3 size: 12 residues. From germline, CDR1 is MNHEY and CDR2 SMNVEV (reference sequence). V lost 0 bases and J 4 bases, leaving 3 bases between the germline ends. This chain's CDR3 is CASSLSGETQYF. DNA for the CDR3: TGTGCCAGCAGTTTATCCGGAGAGACCCAGTACTTC.

In its sample, this clone was seen a few times. The chain recombines TRBV29-1 with TRBJ1-4; TRBD1 might be the D (6 bases). Trimming took off 7 bases at V and 1 base at J, with 16 bases between the two ends. The CDR3 length is 15 residues. The germline V gene has CDR1 SQVTM and CDR2 ANQGSEA. Here the CDR3 reads CSGLGQRGTNEKLFF. The DNA for the CDR3 is TGCAGCGGACTTGGACAGAGGGGAACTAATGAAAAACTGTTTTTT.

This clone was observed a few times. The chain combines TRBV7-9 with TRBJ2-5; D perhaps matches TRBD1 (6 bases). The CDR3 has 16 amino acids. CDR1 is SEHNR, CDR2 FQNEAQ, per germline (reference sequence). Between the trimmed V and J ends, which lost 5 bases and 2 bases, there was a span of 18 bases. The CDR3 nucleotides read TGTGCCAGCAGCCTTCTCAGGACAGTAACTCAAGAGACCCAGTACTTC. Its translation is CASSLLRTVTQETQYF.

J is TRBJ2-1 and V is TRBV18; D is uncertain. The CDR3 loop spans 16 amino acids. The germline CDR1 and CDR2 sequences are KGHSH and LQKENI. Trimming removed 6 bases at V and 0 bases at J, with 15 bases between. CDR3 nucleotides: TGTGCCAGCTCCCCAGGCCCCTCTAGCTCCTACAATGAGCAGTTCTTC. Translated: CASSPGPSSSYNEQFF. Supplemented by reference TRBV18 and TRBJ2-1, the full variable domain reads NAGVMQNPRHLVRRRGQEARLRCSPMKGHSHVYWYRQLPEEGLKFMVYLQKENIIDESGMPKERFSAEFPKEGPSILRIQQVVRGDSAAYFCASSPGPSSSYNEQFFGPGTRLTVL.

This clone was observed a handful of times. The chain carries TRBV6-1 and TRBJ2-2; D uncertain. The CDR3 covers 10 residues. The V and J ends lost 5 bases and 15 bases respectively, with 10 bases between them. From germline, CDR1 is MNHNS and CDR2 SASEGT. As DNA, the CDR3 is TGTGCCAGCAGTTACTCGATCTTGTTTTTT. Protein product: CASSYSILFF.

Only a few counts were recorded for this clone. The chain uses TRBV7-9 and TRBJ2-7; 7 bases are a match to TRBD2. CDR3 length: 19 amino acids. The germline V gene encodes CDR1 SEHNR and CDR2 FQNEAQ (reference sequence). J gave up 4 bases and V 0 bases, and 18 bases lay outside the gene matches. CDR3 coding DNA: TGTGCCAGCAGCTTAGCGCCAGGGTCAGCGGGACGTAAGTGGTACGAGCAGTACTTC. It is translated as CASSLAPGSAGRKWYEQYF. The full variable domain, completed using reference TRBV7-9 and TRBJ2-7, is DTGVSQNPRHKITKRGQNVTFRCDPISEHNRLYWYRQTLGQGPEFLTYFQNEAQLEKSRLLSDRFSAERPKGSFSTLEIQRTEQGDSAMYLCASSLAPGSAGRKWYEQYFGPGTRLTVT.

The table lists this clone with a few counts. The chain has TRBV19 and TRBJ2-3; 10 bases map to TRBD1. Germline CDR1 reads LNHDA; CDR2 reads SQIVND (reference sequence). The CDR3 consists of 15 residues. J lost 4 bases, V lost 5 bases, and 6 bases had no gene match. The CDR3 coding sequence is TGTGCCAGTAGTGGACAGGGGGTAGTAGCAGATACGCAGTATTTT. Protein: CASSGQGVVADTQYF. Variable domain in full (rest from reference TRBV19 and TRBJ2-3): DGGITQSPKYLFRKEGQNVTLSCEQNLNHDAMYWYRQDPGQGLRLIYYSQIVNDFQKGDIAEGYSVSREKKESFPLTVTSAQKNPTAFYLCASSGQGVVADTQYFGPGTRLTVL.

This clone has just a few counts. V usage is TRBV28 and J usage is TRBJ2-7, with 7 bases aligning to TRBD2. Germline V gene lookup returns CDR1 MDHEN and CDR2 SYDVKM. Trimming at V came to 7 bases and at J to 4 bases, leaving 16 bases not matched to a gene. The CDR3 is 16 residues long. The CDR3 DNA reads as TGTGCCAGCATAGACGGGGCGGGAGCGGACGTGTACGAGCAGTACTTC. Translating gives CASIDGAGADVYEQYF.

This clone was seen more than once but under ten times. V gene TRBV19 combines with J gene TRBJ2-3, with D maybe TRBD1 (5 bases). Germline V gene data show CDR1 as LNHDA and CDR2 as SQIVND (reference sequence). Trimming took off 7 bases at V and 7 bases at J, with 12 bases between the two ends. The CDR3 is made up of 12 amino acids. The CDR3 here is CASKETANTQYF. In DNA form, the CDR3 reads TGTGCCAGTAAGGAGACAGCTAATACGCAGTATTTT.